The 3 T cell receptor beta chains below all came from one sample that was sequenced in a study of vaccination effects on CD4 cells after COVID-19. No cognate antigen is known for these TCRs. It was after nine to ten days of culture that CD4+ T cells were isolated. Sequencing was performed with immunoSEQ multiplex PCR; in TCRdb, only in-frame clones are kept and a portion is missing. The sample yields 35,000 to 40,000 clones, roughly 80% seen once. The sample consisted of CD4+ T cells from PBMCs cultured without peptide, taken before COVID-19 vaccination. The receptors shown here come from a human donor who received a COVID-19 vaccine.

This chain joins TRBV21-1 and TRBJ2-7; TRBD2, as called in the table, went unchecked against the DNA. TRBV21-1 is assigned pseudogene status. The CDR3 is 12 residues long. The CDR3 DNA reads TGTGCCAGCAGCAAGAGGGACTACGAGCAGTACGTC. Translation gives CASSKRDYEQYV.

The gene calls are TRBV5-4 and TRBJ2-5, with 9 positions matching TRBD1. The ends lost 5 bases at V and 2 bases at J; junction bases unmatched: 7. The CDR3 runs 15 residues. Germline CDR1 is SGHNT and CDR2 is YYREEE (reference sequence). The CDR3 bases are TGTGCCAGCAGTCAGAAGGGACAGGGACAAGAGACCCAGTACTTC. This encodes CASSQKGQGQETQYF.

V gene TRBV12-5 combines with J gene TRBJ2-3; D unclear. Looked up from germline, CDR1 is LGHNT and CDR2 is FRNRAP. V gave up 4 bases and J gave up 1 base, with 3 bases separating them. The CDR3 is 12 residues long. The CDR3 region is CASGSRTDTQYF. The CDR3 DNA sequence: TGTGCTAGTGGTTCCCGCACAGATACGCAGTATTTT.